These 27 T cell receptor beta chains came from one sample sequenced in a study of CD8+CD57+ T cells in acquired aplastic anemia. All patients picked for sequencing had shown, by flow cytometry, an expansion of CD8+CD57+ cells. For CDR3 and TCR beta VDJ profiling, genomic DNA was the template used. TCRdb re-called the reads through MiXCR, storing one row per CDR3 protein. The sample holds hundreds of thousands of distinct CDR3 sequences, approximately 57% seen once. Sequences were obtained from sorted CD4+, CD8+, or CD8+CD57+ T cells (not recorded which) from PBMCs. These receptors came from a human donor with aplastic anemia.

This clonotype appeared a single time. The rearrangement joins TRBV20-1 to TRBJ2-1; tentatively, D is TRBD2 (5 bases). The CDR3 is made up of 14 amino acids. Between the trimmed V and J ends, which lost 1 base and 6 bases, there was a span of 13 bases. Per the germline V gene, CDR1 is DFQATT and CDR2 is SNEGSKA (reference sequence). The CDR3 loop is CSARGARAFNEQFF. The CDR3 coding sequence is TGCAGTGCTAGAGGAGCGAGGGCCTTCAATGAGCAGTTCTTC.

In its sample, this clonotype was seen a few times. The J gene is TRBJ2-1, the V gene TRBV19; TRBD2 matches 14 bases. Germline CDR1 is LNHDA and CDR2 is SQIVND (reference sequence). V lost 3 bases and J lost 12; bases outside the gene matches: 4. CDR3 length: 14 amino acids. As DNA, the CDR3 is TGTGCCAGTAGTATGGGACTAGCGGGAGACGTGCAGTTCTTC. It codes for CASSMGLAGDVQFF.

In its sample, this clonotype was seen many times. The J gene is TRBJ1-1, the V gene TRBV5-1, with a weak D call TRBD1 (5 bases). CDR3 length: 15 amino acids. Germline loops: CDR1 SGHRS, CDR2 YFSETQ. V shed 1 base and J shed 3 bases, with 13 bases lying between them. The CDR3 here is CASSLNSDTYTEAFF. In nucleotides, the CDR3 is TGCGCCAGCAGCTTGAACTCGGACACCTACACTGAAGCTTTCTTT.

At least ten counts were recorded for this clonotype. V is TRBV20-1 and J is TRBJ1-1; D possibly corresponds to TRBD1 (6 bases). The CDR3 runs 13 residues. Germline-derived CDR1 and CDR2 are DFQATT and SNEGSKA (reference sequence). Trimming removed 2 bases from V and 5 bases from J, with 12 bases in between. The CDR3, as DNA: TGCAGTGCTAGATCGGGGGCGGGTACTGAAGCTTTCTTT. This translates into CSARSGAGTEAFF.

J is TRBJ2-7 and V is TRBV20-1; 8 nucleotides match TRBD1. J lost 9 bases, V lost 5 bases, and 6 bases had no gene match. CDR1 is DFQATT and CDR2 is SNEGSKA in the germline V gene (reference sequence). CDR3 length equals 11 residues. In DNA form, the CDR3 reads TGCAGTGCTGGCTCCGGGACAGGGCAGTACTTC. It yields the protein CSAGSGTGQYF.

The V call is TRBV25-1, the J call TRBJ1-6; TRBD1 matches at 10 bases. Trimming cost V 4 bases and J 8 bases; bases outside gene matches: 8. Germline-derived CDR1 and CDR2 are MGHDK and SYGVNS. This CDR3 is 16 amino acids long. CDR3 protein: CASSGLSGTGDSPLHF. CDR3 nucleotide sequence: TGTGCCAGCAGTGGCCTCTCCGGGACAGGGGATTCACCCCTCCACTTT.

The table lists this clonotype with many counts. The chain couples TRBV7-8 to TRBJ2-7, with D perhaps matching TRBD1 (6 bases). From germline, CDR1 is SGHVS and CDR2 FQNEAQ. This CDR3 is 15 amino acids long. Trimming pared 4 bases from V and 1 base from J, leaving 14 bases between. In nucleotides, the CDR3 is TGTGCCAGCAGCTACCTCCGGGACACGTCCTACGAGCAGTACTTC. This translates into CASSYLRDTSYEQYF.

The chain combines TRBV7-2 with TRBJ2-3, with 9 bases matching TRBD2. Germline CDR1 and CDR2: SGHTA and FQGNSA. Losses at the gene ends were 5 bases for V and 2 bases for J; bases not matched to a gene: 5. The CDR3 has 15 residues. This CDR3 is CASSRLAAITDTQYF. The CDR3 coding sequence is TGTGCCAGCAGCCGACTAGCGGCTATCACAGATACGCAGTATTTT.

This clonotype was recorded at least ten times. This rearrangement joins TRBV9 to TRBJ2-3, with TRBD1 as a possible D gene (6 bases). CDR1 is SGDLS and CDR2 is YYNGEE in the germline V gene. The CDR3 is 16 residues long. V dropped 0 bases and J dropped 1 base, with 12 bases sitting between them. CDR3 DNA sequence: TGTGCCAGCAGCGTAGAAGGGGGAACCGGCACAGATACGCAGTATTTT. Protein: CASSVEGGTGTDTQYF.

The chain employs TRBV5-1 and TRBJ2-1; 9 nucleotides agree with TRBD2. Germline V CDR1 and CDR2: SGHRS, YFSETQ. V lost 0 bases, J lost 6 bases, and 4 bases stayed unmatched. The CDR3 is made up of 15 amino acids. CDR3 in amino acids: CASSLGVAGVNEQFF. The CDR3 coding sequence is TGCGCCAGCAGCTTGGGGGTAGCGGGAGTCAATGAGCAGTTCTTC. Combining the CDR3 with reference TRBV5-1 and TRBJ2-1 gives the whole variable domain KAGVTQTPRYLIKTRGQQVTLSCSPISGHRSVSWYQQTPGQGLQFLFEYFSETQRNKGNFPGRFSGRQFSNSRSEMNVSTLELGDSALYLCASSLGVAGVNEQFFGPGTRLTVL.

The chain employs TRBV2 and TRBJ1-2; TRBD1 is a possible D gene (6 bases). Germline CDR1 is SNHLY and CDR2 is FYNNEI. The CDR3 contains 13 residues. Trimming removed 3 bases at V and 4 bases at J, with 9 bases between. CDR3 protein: CASSDQGRYGYTF. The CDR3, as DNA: TGTGCCAGCAGTGATCAGGGGCGCTATGGCTACACCTTC.

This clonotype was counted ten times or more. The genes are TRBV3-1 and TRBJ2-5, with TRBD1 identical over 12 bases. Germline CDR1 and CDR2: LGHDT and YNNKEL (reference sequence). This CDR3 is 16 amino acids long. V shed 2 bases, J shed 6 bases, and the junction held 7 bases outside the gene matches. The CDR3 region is CASSQQGQGARKTQYF. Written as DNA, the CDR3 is TGTGCCAGCAGCCAACAGGGACAGGGGGCGAGAAAGACCCAGTACTTC.

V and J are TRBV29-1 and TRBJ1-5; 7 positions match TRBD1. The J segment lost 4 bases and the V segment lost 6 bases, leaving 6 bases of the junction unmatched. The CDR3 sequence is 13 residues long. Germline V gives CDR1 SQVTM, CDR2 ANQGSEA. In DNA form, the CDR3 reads TGCAGCGTGGCCCGGGACAGAAATCAGCCCCAGCATTTT. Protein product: CSVARDRNQPQHF.

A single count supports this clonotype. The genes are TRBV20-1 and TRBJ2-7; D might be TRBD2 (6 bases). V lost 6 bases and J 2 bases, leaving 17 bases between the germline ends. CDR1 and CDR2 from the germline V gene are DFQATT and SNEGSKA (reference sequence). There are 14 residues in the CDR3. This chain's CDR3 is CSATPGTLTYEQYF. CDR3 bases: TGCAGTGCCACCCCGGGGACTCTGACCTACGAGCAGTACTTC.

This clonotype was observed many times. The CDR3 coding sequence is TGTGCCAGCAGTGAAGAGGGTTTAGGGGCTGAAGCTTTCTTT. This gives the protein CASSEEGLGAEAFF. The gene calls are TRBV6-1 and TRBJ1-1, with D maybe TRBD1 (5 bases). CDR3 length: 14 amino acids. The ends were cut back, 1 base at V and 6 bases at J, with 12 bases in the middle. Germline V gene sequence: CDR1 MNHNS, CDR2 SASEGT.

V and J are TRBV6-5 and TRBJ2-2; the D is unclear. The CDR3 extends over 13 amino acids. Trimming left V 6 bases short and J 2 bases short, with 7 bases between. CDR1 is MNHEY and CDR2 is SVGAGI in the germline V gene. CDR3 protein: CASRSFNTGELFF. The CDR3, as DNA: TGTGCCAGCAGGTCCTTTAACACCGGGGAGCTGTTTTTT.

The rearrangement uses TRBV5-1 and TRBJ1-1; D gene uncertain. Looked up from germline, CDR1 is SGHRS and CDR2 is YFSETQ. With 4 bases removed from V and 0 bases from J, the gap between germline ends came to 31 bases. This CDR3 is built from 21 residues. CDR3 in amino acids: CASSPRGRDGLVSRVNTEAFF. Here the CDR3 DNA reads TGCGCCAGCAGCCCGCGAGGACGGGATGGTCTAGTTTCTCGAGTGAACACTGAAGCTTTCTTT.

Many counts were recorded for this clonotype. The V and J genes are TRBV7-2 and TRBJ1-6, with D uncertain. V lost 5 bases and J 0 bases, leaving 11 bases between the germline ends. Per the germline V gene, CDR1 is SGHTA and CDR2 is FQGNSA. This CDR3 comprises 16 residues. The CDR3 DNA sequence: TGTGCCAGCAGCGGGTCCTCCAGCTCCTATAATTCACCCCTCCACTTT. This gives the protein CASSGSSSSYNSPLHF. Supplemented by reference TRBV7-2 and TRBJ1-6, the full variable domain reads GAGVSQSPSNKVTEKGKDVELRCDPISGHTALYWYRQSLGQGLEFLIYFQGNSAPDKSGLPSDRFSAERTGGSVSTLTIQRTQQEDSAVYLCASSGSSSSYNSPLHFGNGTRLTVT.

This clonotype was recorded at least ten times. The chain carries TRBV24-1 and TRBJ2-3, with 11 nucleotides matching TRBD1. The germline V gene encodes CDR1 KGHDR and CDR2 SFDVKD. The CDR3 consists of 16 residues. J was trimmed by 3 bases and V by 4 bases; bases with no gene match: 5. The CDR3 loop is CATSDGTGGNTDTQYF. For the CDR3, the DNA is TGTGCCACCAGTGACGGGACAGGGGGAAATACAGATACGCAGTATTTT.

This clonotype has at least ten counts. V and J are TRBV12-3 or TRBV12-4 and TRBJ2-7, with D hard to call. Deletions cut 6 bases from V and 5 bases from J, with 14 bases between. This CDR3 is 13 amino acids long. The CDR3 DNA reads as TGTGCCAGCAGACCCGGTTCTGGTAACGAGCAGTACTTC. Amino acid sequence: CASRPGSGNEQYF.

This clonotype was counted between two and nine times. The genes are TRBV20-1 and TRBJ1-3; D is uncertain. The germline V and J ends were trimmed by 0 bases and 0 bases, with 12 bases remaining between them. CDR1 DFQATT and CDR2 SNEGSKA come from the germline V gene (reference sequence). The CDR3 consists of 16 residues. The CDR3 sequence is CSARDPDWTSGNTIYF. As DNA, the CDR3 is TGCAGTGCTAGAGACCCGGACTGGACCTCTGGAAACACCATATATTTT.

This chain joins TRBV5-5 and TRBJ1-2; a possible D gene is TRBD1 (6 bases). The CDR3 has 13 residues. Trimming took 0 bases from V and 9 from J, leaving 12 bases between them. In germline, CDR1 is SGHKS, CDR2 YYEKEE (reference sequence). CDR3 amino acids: CASSLGQVGRYTF. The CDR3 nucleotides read TGTGCCAGCAGCTTGGGACAGGTCGGCCGCTACACCTTC.

In DNA form, the CDR3 reads TGTGCCACCAGCAGGCCCGGGACAGCTCAAGAGACCCAGTACTTC. This translates into CATSRPGTAQETQYF. V usage is TRBV15 and J usage is TRBJ2-5; 7 positions agree with TRBD1. Germline CDR1 LNHNV, CDR2 YYDKDF (reference sequence). This CDR3 has 15 amino acids. V shed 3 bases and J 2 bases; nucleotides not matched to a gene: 6.

The CDR3 DNA reads TGTGCCAGCAGCTTAGAGGCGTTAGCAGGTGAGCAGTTCTTC. It is translated as CASSLEALAGEQFF. The chain combines TRBV11-2 with TRBJ2-1; D uncertain. This CDR3 spans 14 amino acids. Trimming removed 0 bases from V and 9 bases from J, with 12 bases in between. Germline V gene data show CDR1 as SGHAT and CDR2 as FQNNGV.

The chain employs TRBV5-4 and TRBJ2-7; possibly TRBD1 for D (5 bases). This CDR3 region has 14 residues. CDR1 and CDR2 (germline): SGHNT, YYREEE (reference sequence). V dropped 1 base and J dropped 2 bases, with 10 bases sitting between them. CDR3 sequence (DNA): TGTGCCAGCAGCTTGCAACAGGCCCCCTACGAGCAGTACTTC. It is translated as CASSLQQAPYEQYF.

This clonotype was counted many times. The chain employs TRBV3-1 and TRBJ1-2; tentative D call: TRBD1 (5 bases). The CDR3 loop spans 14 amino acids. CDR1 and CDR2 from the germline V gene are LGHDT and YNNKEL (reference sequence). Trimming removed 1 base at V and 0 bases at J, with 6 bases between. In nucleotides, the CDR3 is TGTGCCAGCAGCCAAGTGGGGGCTAACTATGGCTACACCTTC. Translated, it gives CASSQVGANYGYTF.

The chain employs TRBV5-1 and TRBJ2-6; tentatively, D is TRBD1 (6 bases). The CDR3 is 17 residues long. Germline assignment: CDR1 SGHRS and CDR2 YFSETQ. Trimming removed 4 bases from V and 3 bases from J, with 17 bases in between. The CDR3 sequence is CASSMGDNRYGANVLTF. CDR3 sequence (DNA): TGCGCCAGCAGCATGGGGGACAATCGCTATGGGGCCAACGTCCTGACTTTC.